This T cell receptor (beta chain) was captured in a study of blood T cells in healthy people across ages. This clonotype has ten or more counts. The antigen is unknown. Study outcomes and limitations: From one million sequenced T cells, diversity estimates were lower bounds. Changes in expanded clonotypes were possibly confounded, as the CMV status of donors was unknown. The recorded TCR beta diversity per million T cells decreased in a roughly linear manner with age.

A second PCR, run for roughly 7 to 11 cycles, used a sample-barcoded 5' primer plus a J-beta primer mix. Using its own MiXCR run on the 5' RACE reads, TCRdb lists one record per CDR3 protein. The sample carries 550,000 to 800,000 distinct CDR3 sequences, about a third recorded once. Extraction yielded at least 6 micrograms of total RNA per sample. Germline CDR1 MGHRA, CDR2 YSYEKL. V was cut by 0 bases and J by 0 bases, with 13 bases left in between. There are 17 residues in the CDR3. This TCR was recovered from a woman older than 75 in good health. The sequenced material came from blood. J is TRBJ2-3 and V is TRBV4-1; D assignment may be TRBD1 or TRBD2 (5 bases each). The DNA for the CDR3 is TGCGCCAGCAGCCAAGAAAGGGGCGGGTCAAGCACAGATACGCAGTATTTT. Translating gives CASSQERGGSSTDTQYF.